These 20 T cell receptor beta chains were all obtained from the same sample, sequenced in a study of T cells in Graves' hyperthyroidism and ophthalmopathy. Amplification of TCR beta CDR3 regions used RNA as the template. Carried out on the TCR CDR3, a first-round RT-PCR used the HTBI primer set. TCRdb re-called the multiplex PCR reads with MiXCR, one entry per CDR3 protein. The data contain about 620,000 distinct CDR3 sequences, under 20% of them singletons. The sequencing input was blood. These receptors were obtained from a woman aged 25-40 years with Graves' hyperthyroidism.

Ten or more counts support this clonotype. This chain uses TRBV28 with TRBJ2-5; D is possibly TRBD1 (5 bases). The V end lost 6 bases, the J end lost 2 bases, and 7 bases lay between the germline ends. The length of the CDR3 is 12 residues. Germline CDR1 reads MDHEN; CDR2 reads SYDVKM. CDR3 amino acids: CASRTVQETQYF. For the CDR3, the DNA is TGTGCCAGCAGGACAGTTCAAGAGACCCAGTACTTC. Supplemented by reference TRBV28 and TRBJ2-5, the full variable domain reads DVKVTQSSRYLVKRTGEKVFLECVQDMDHENMFWYRQDPGLGLRLIYFSYDVKMKEKGDIPEGYSVSREKKERFSLILESASTNQTSMYLCASRTVQETQYFGPGTRLLVL.

The rearrangement uses TRBV4-2 and TRBJ2-4; the match to TRBD1 covers 7 bases. Germline CDR1 LGHNA, CDR2 YNFKEQ. Trimming cost V 5 bases and J 8 bases; bases outside gene matches: 9. This CDR3 has 14 residues. CDR3 coding DNA: TGTGCCAGCAGCGACACAGGGGTCTCAGACATTCAGTACTTC. The encoded protein is CASSDTGVSDIQYF.

This clonotype was seen repeatedly, ten times or more. The rearrangement joins TRBV6-1 to TRBJ2-5; the D gene is possibly TRBD2 (6 bases). V shed 5 bases and J shed 0 bases, with 10 bases lying between them. Germline lookup yields CDR1 MNHNS and CDR2 SASEGT. This CDR3 has 14 residues. CDR3 sequence (DNA): TGTGCCAGCAGTAGGACTATCGACCAAGAGACCCAGTACTTC. This gives the protein CASSRTIDQETQYF.

This clonotype has at least ten counts. V usage is TRBV18 and J usage is TRBJ2-3; D is uncertain. The CDR3 runs 15 residues. CDR1 is KGHSH and CDR2 is LQKENI in the germline V gene. The ends were cut back, 0 bases at V and 2 bases at J, with 9 bases in the middle. The CDR3 here is CASSPPGLVTDTQYF. For the CDR3, the DNA is TGTGCCAGCTCACCACCGGGTTTGGTCACAGATACGCAGTATTTT. Based on the CDR3 plus reference TRBV18 and TRBJ2-3, the full variable domain is NAGVMQNPRHLVRRRGQEARLRCSPMKGHSHVYWYRQLPEEGLKFMVYLQKENIIDESGMPKERFSAEFPKEGPSILRIQQVVRGDSAAYFCASSPPGLVTDTQYFGPGTRLTVL.

This clonotype was detected many times. The chain links TRBV3-1 to TRBJ1-6; 8 positions match TRBD1. The CDR3 loop spans 13 amino acids. The J segment lost 9 bases and the V segment lost 6 bases, leaving 4 bases of the junction unmatched. Germline CDR1 is LGHDT and CDR2 is YNNKEL (reference sequence). CDR3 protein: CASSLTGGSPLHF. The CDR3 DNA is TGTGCCAGCAGTCTCACAGGGGGTTCACCCCTCCACTTT.

The chain employs TRBV29-1 and TRBJ2-7; 7 bases align to TRBD1. CDR1 and CDR2 from the germline V gene are SQVTM and ANQGSEA. CDR3 length equals 13 residues. V gave up 6 bases and J gave up 2 bases; unmatched junction bases: 7. The CDR3 here is CSVQVTGAYEQYF. CDR3 in DNA: TGCAGCGTCCAAGTCACAGGGGCCTACGAGCAGTACTTC.

This clonotype was counted at least ten times. The V and J genes are TRBV7-9 and TRBJ2-5, with D possibly TRBD1 on 6 matching bases. V was shortened by 6 bases and J by 1 base, with 12 bases between the two germline ends. There are 14 residues in the CDR3. Germline V lookup: CDR1 SEHNR, CDR2 FQNEAQ (reference sequence). The CDR3 is CASSHLDSQETQYF. The CDR3, as DNA: TGTGCCAGCAGTCACCTGGACAGCCAAGAGACCCAGTACTTC.

This clonotype was counted only a few times. The CDR3 region is CASTSTGPTEAFF. The CDR3 nucleotides are TGTGCCAGCACATCCACAGGGCCGACTGAAGCTTTCTTT. The rearrangement joins TRBV6-2 or TRBV6-3 to TRBJ1-1, with D possibly matching TRBD1 (6 bases). Per germline, CDR1 MNHEY and CDR2 SVGEGT. The ends were cut back, 7 bases at V and 5 bases at J, with 14 bases in the middle. The CDR3 is made up of 13 amino acids.

This clonotype showed up many times. This chain uses TRBV7-2 with TRBJ2-1; TRBD2 matches 7 bases. CDR1 is SGHTA and CDR2 is FQGNSA in the germline V gene. The CDR3 consists of 17 residues. V lost 1 base, J lost 8 bases, and 14 bases stayed unmatched. The CDR3 coding sequence is TGTGCCAGCAGCTTAGTGGCTAGCGGCCTGGTAGGGGATGAGCAGTTCTTC. Its translation is CASSLVASGLVGDEQFF.

This clonotype was counted many times. The chain carries TRBV7-2 and TRBJ1-5, with 8 bases lining up with TRBD1. Germline V gene sequence: CDR1 SGHTA, CDR2 FQGNSA. V gave up 5 bases and J gave up 6 bases; unmatched junction bases: 12. The CDR3 length is 16 residues. The CDR3 here is CASSPDRTGLAQPQHF. CDR3 DNA sequence: TGTGCCAGCAGCCCGGACCGGACAGGGCTAGCTCAGCCCCAGCATTTT.

Many counts were recorded for this clonotype. The chain has TRBV27 and TRBJ1-2; 8 nucleotides align to TRBD1. Germline V gene data show CDR1 as MNHEY and CDR2 as SMNVEV (reference sequence). The CDR3 is made up of 15 amino acids. V lost 4 bases to trimming and J lost 2 bases; unmatched junction nucleotides: 6. The CDR3 DNA reads as TGTGCCAGCAGTTCTGGACAGGGACTAAACTATGGCTACACCTTC. Translated, it gives CASSSGQGLNYGYTF.

For this clonotype: Mismatch with germline at one junction end may stem from a read error. V usage is TRBV11-3 and J usage is TRBJ2-1, with D possibly called TRBD1 or TRBD2 (5 bases each). The CDR3 is made up of 13 amino acids. The germline gives CDR1 SGHNT, CDR2 YENEEA. The CDR3 is CAGSLGTLLEQFF. As DNA, the CDR3 is TGTGCCGGCAGCTTAGGGACGTTGCTGGAGCAGTTCTTC.

The rearrangement joins TRBV13 to TRBJ2-7; D not certain. This CDR3 has 14 amino acids. The germline V gene has CDR1 PRHDT and CDR2 FYEKMQ (reference sequence). The V gene lost 6 bases and the J gene lost 1 base, with 13 bases spanning the gap. The CDR3: CASSYLSLSYEQYF. Written as DNA, the CDR3 is TGTGCCAGCAGTTACCTTAGTCTATCCTACGAGCAGTACTTC. Complete variable domain (other parts from reference TRBV13 and TRBJ2-7): AAGVIQSPRHLIKEKRETATLKCYPIPRHDTVYWYQQGPGQDPQFLISFYEKMQSDKGSIPDRFSAQQFSDYHSELNMSSLELGDSALYFCASSYLSLSYEQYFGPGTRLTVT.

This clonotype was recorded many times. The chain combines TRBV19 with TRBJ2-1; D is ambiguous. Looked up from germline, CDR1 is LNHDA and CDR2 is SQIVND (reference sequence). Trimming left V 10 bases short and J 0 bases short, with 7 bases between. There are 12 residues in the CDR3. CDR3 DNA: TGTGCCACAGCCGACTCCTACAATGAGCAGTTCTTC. This encodes CATADSYNEQFF.

This clonotype showed up many times. The chain couples TRBV28 to TRBJ2-2; D may be TRBD2 (5 bases). This CDR3 contains 15 residues. The germline V gene encodes CDR1 MDHEN and CDR2 SYDVKM. Trimming removed 6 bases from V and 1 base from J, with 12 bases in between. The CDR3 loop is CASRGWSGNTGELFF. The CDR3 coding sequence is TGTGCCAGCAGGGGGTGGAGCGGGAACACCGGGGAGCTGTTTTTT.

At least ten counts were recorded for this clonotype. The gene calls are TRBV2 and TRBJ1-5; D is undetermined. CDR3 length equals 14 residues. The V end lost 5 bases, the J end lost 5 bases, and 13 bases lay between the germline ends. Germline CDR1 and CDR2: SNHLY and FYNNEI. The CDR3 nucleotides read TGTGCCAGCAGTACCAGCCGTAATGATCAGCCCCAGCATTTT. It codes for CASSTSRNDQPQHF.

In this sample, this clonotype turned up many times. The CDR3 coding sequence is TGTGCCAGCATGATAGGGCGCGGCGGGAGGATTTACGAGCAGTACTTC. Amino acid sequence: CASMIGRGGRIYEQYF. The gene calls are TRBV28 and TRBJ2-7; TRBD2 matches 8 bases. CDR3 length: 16 residues. Germline lookup yields CDR1 MDHEN and CDR2 SYDVKM. V lost 7 bases, J lost 4 bases, and 15 bases stayed unmatched.

The table lists this clonotype with many counts. CDR3 nucleotide sequence: TGTGCCAGCAGGAGACCGGGACAGGGGTACGAGCAGTACTTC. Translating gives CASRRPGQGYEQYF. The V and J genes are TRBV28 and TRBJ2-7, with 10 nucleotides matching TRBD1. CDR1 and CDR2 from the germline V gene are MDHEN and SYDVKM. Losses at the gene ends were 6 bases for V and 4 bases for J; bases not matched to a gene: 6. CDR3 length: 14 residues.

The chain uses TRBV5-5 and TRBJ2-5; a possible D gene is TRBD2 (5 bases). Germline CDR1 is SGHKS and CDR2 is YYEKEE (reference sequence). The CDR3 contains 16 residues. V was cut by 6 bases and J by 3 bases, with 21 bases left in between. CDR3 residues: CASNPAPGFPKETQYF. For the CDR3, the DNA is TGTGCCAGCAACCCGGCTCCGGGGTTTCCTAAAGAGACCCAGTACTTC.

The chain joins TRBV20-1 to TRBJ2-2; 7 positions agree with TRBD2. Germline lookup yields CDR1 DFQATT and CDR2 SNEGSKA (reference sequence). V was clipped by 5 bases and J by 7 bases; unmatched bases: 4. The CDR3 extends over 12 amino acids. Here the CDR3 reads CSAPSGGGELFF. CDR3 nucleotide sequence: TGCAGTGCTCCATCGGGGGGCGGGGAGCTGTTTTTT.